The clone carrying this TCR beta chain was picked up many times. Its antigen is undetermined. From germline, CDR1 is DFQATT and CDR2 SNEGSKA (reference sequence). V dropped 6 bases and J dropped 0 bases, with 15 bases sitting between them. This CDR3 region has 14 residues. The data belong to a study of T cells after yellow fever vaccination. They built TCR cDNA with 5'RACE template switching, a step that put in a universal primer site and UMIs. TCRdb independently ran MiXCR on the 5' RACE reads; one entry per CDR3 protein. Here the sample spans a few hundred thousand distinct CDR3 sequences, 3.6% being singletons. The study's findings and limits: Primary-vaccination clones mostly resurfaced post-booster (less than 98% CD4, roughly 90% CD8).

The sample was PBMCs, taken on the day of the yellow fever booster vaccination. This chain connects TRBV20-1 to TRBJ2-7, with D possibly matching TRBD2 (6 bases). This TCR derives from a young man who received the YFV17D yellow fever vaccine. CDR3 in amino acids: CSANRDFNSYEQYF. The CDR3 bases are TGCAGTGCAAACCGGGACTTCAACTCCTACGAGCAGTACTTC.